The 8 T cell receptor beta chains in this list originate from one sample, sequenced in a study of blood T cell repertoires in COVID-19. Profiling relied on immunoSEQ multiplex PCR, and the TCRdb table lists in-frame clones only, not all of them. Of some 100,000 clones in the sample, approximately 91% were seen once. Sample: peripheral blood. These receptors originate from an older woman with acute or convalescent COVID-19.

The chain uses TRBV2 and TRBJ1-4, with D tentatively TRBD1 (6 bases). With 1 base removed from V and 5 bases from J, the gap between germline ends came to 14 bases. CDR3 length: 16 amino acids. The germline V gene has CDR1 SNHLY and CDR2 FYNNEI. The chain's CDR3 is CASSEVGGAGNEKLFF. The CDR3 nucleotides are TGTGCCAGCAGTGAAGTTGGGGGGGCTGGAAATGAAAAACTGTTTTTT.

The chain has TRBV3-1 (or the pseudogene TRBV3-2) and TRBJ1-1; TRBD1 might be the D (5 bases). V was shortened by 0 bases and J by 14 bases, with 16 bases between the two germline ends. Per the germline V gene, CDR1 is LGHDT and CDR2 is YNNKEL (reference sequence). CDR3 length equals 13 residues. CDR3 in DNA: TGTGCCAGCAGCCAAGATAGGAGGGGCAGGGTCTTCTTT. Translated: CASSQDRRGRVFF.

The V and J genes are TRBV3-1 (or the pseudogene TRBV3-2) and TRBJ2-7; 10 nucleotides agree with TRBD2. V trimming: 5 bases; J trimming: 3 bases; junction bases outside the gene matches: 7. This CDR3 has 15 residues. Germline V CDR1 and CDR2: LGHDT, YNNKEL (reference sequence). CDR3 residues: CASSKKREGVYEQYF. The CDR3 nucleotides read TGTGCCAGCAGCAAAAAGCGGGAGGGAGTCTACGAGCAGTACTTC.

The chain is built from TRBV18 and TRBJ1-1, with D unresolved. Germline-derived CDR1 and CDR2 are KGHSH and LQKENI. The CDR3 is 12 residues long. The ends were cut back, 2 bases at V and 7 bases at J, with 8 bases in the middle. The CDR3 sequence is CASSPEGHEAFF. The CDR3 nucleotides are TGTGCCAGCTCACCAGAGGGCCATGAAGCTTTCTTT.

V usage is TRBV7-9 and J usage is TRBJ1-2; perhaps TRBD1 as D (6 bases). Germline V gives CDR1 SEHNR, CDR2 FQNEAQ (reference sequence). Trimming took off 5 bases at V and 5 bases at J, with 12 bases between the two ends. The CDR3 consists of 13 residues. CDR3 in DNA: TGTGCCAGCAGCCCCGACAGGTTTTATGGCTACACCTTC. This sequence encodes CASSPDRFYGYTF.

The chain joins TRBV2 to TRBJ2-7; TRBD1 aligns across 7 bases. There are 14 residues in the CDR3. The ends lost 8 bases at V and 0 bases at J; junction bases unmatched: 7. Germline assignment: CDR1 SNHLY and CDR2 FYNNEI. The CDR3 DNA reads TGTGCCAGCGGGCGACAGGGAGTCTCCTACGAGCAGTACTTC. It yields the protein CASGRQGVSYEQYF.

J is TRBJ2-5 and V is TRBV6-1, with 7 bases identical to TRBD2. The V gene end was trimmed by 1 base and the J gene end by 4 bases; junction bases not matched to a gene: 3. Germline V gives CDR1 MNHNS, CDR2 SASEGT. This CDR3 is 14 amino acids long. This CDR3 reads CASSEVGLGETQYF. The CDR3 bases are TGTGCCAGCAGTGAAGTAGGACTAGGAGAGACCCAGTACTTC.

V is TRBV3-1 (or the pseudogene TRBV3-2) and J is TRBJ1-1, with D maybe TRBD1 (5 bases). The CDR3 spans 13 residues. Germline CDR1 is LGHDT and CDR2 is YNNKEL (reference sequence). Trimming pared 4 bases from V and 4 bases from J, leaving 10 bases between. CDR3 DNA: TGTGCCAGCAGCCCGCGGGGGGGCACTGAAGCTTTCTTT. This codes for CASSPRGGTEAFF.